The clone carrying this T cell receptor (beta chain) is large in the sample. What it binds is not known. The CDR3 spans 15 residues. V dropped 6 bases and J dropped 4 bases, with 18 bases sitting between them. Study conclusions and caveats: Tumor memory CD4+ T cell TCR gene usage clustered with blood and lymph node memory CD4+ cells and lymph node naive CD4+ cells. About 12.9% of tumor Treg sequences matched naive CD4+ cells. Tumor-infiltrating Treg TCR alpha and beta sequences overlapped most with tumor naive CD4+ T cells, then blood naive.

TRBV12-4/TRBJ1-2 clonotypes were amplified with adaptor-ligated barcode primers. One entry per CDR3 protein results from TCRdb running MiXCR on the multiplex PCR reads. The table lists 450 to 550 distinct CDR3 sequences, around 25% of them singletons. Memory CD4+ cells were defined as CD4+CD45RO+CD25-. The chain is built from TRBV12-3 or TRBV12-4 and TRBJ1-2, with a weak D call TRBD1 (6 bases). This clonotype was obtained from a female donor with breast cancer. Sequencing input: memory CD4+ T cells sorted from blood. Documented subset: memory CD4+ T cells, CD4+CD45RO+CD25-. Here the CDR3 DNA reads TGTGCCAGCAGGCAGGGGCTCACTGATTTCTATGGCTACACCTTC. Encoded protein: CASRQGLTDFYGYTF.